These T cell receptor beta chains were read from a single sample in a study of T cell responses to AZD1222 COVID-19 vaccine. TCRdb's table, derived via immunoSEQ multiplex PCR, lists solely in-frame clones and lacks some. The sample holds about 200,000 clones; approximately 93% are singletons and the top ten take roughly 0.99%. The sequencing here drew on peripheral blood, taken 28 days after the second AZD1222 dose. The receptors were gathered from an adult who received the AZD1222 COVID-19 vaccine. Both conserved end residues are part of each CDR3. Each record gives: CDR3 length, J gene, V gene, CDR3 protein.

cdr3_length: 15; j_call: TRBJ1-3; v_call: TRBV18; cdr3_aa: CASSPQGNSGNTIYF
cdr3_length: 14; j_call: TRBJ1-6; v_call: TRBV4-3; cdr3_aa: CASSRGQGDSPLHF
cdr3_length: 12; j_call: TRBJ1-6; v_call: TRBV5-3; cdr3_aa: CARSRGHSPLHF
cdr3_length: 14; j_call: TRBJ1-6; v_call: TRBV7-3; cdr3_aa: CASSLGPGPGLLHF
cdr3_length: 18; j_call: TRBJ2-6; v_call: TRBV9; cdr3_aa: CASSRGQGGYSGANVLTF
cdr3_length: 14; j_call: TRBJ1-2; v_call: TRBV27; cdr3_aa: CASSFNLGRGGYTF
cdr3_length: 14; j_call: TRBJ2-7; v_call: TRBV7-9; cdr3_aa: CASSNRDRAYEQYF
cdr3_length: 16; j_call: TRBJ2-7; v_call: TRBV3-1/TRBV3-2; cdr3_aa: CASSQSRAYFPYEQYF
cdr3_length: 17; j_call: TRBJ2-1; v_call: TRBV5-1; cdr3_aa: CASSPGRTGGADNEQFF
cdr3_length: 14; j_call: TRBJ1-2; v_call: TRBV9; cdr3_aa: CASSRDSRDYGYTF
cdr3_length: 21; j_call: TRBJ1-2; v_call: TRBV3-1/TRBV3-2; cdr3_aa: CASSRRLPWSAAGPENYGYTF
cdr3_length: 15; j_call: TRBJ2-3; v_call: TRBV5-5; cdr3_aa: CASSLGQGVTDTQYF
cdr3_length: 15; j_call: TRBJ2-2; v_call: TRBV7-9; cdr3_aa: CASSFWTGGTGELFF
cdr3_length: 16; j_call: TRBJ1-3; v_call: TRBV28; cdr3_aa: CASMGRGTPTGNTIYF
cdr3_length: 15; j_call: TRBJ1-2; v_call: TRBV6-4; cdr3_aa: CASSAGTEFSYGYTF
cdr3_length: 17; j_call: TRBJ1-5; v_call: TRBV2; cdr3_aa: CASSERWAALSNQPQHF
cdr3_length: 14; j_call: TRBJ2-7; v_call: TRBV27; cdr3_aa: CASRPVRLVYEQYF
cdr3_length: 15; j_call: TRBJ1-2; v_call: TRBV6-5; cdr3_aa: CASRQQGRANYGYTF
cdr3_length: 14; j_call: TRBJ1-1; v_call: TRBV11-2; cdr3_aa: CASSFGQGNTEAFF
cdr3_length: 13; j_call: TRBJ2-5; v_call: TRBV19; cdr3_aa: CASSMQVQETQYF
cdr3_length: 14; j_call: TRBJ2-5; v_call: TRBV2; cdr3_aa: CASIGAGRGETQYF
cdr3_length: 12; j_call: TRBJ2-7; v_call: TRBV5-1; cdr3_aa: CASSRDTYEQYF
cdr3_length: 13; j_call: TRBJ1-5; v_call: TRBV7-3; cdr3_aa: CASSLTTDQPQHF
cdr3_length: 15; j_call: TRBJ1-2; v_call: TRBV7-9; cdr3_aa: CASSLGQGGGYGYTF
cdr3_length: 14; j_call: TRBJ2-1; v_call: TRBV25-1; cdr3_aa: CASSVASGNNEQFF
cdr3_length: 15; j_call: TRBJ1-5; v_call: TRBV6-8; cdr3_aa: CASSSIGAHNQPQHF
cdr3_length: 13; j_call: TRBJ1-1; v_call: TRBV7-9; cdr3_aa: CASSITGPPEAFF
cdr3_length: 16; j_call: TRBJ2-2; v_call: TRBV7-6; cdr3_aa: CASSLEGRVRTGELFF
cdr3_length: 13; j_call: TRBJ2-6; v_call: TRBV29-1; cdr3_aa: CSVTPQGANVLTF
cdr3_length: 14; j_call: TRBJ1-2; v_call: TRBV19; cdr3_aa: CASSRGGANYGYTF
cdr3_length: 13; j_call: TRBJ1-4; v_call: TRBV3-1/TRBV3-2; cdr3_aa: CASSPATNEKLFF
cdr3_length: 15; j_call: TRBJ1-1; v_call: TRBV3-1/TRBV3-2; cdr3_aa: CASSQERIPNTEAFF
cdr3_length: 11; j_call: TRBJ1-2; v_call: TRBV29-1; cdr3_aa: CSVETFSGHTF
cdr3_length: 14; j_call: TRBJ1-2; v_call: TRBV7-9; cdr3_aa: CASSREGKGYGYTF
cdr3_length: 14; j_call: TRBJ2-2; v_call: TRBV18; cdr3_aa: CASSRDRDTGELFF
cdr3_length: 16; j_call: TRBJ2-1; v_call: TRBV4-2; cdr3_aa: CASSRTSGGEAGEQFF
cdr3_length: 16; j_call: TRBJ2-3; v_call: TRBV18; cdr3_aa: CASSLLTSGAKDTQYF
cdr3_length: 14; j_call: TRBJ2-1; v_call: TRBV7-9; cdr3_aa: CASSLGLSYNEQFF
cdr3_length: 15; j_call: TRBJ2-1; v_call: TRBV9; cdr3_aa: CASSVGSGGRNEQFF
cdr3_length: 15; j_call: TRBJ2-7; v_call: TRBV11-2; cdr3_aa: CASSLVGQGAYEQYF
cdr3_length: 16; j_call: TRBJ1-3; v_call: TRBV7-6; cdr3_aa: CASSLEAGADGNTIYF
cdr3_length: 16; j_call: TRBJ2-5; v_call: TRBV28; cdr3_aa: CASSLGLVGREATQYF
cdr3_length: 14; j_call: TRBJ2-2; v_call: TRBV5-6; cdr3_aa: CASRGAVRTGELFF
cdr3_length: 11; j_call: TRBJ2-5; v_call: TRBV5-1; cdr3_aa: CASSLERAQYF
cdr3_length: 14; j_call: TRBJ1-1; v_call: TRBV2; cdr3_aa: CASRSQGEGAEAFF
cdr3_length: 12; j_call: TRBJ1-3; v_call: TRBV6-2/TRBV6-3; cdr3_aa: CASSYPRNTIYF
cdr3_length: 14; j_call: TRBJ1-5; v_call: TRBV2; cdr3_aa: CASRAPYSNQPQHF
cdr3_length: 16; j_call: TRBJ1-3; v_call: TRBV5-1; cdr3_aa: CASSLAAASIGNTIYF
cdr3_length: 15; j_call: TRBJ2-2; v_call: TRBV5-1; cdr3_aa: CASSSGTGHTGELFF
cdr3_length: 11; j_call: TRBJ2-1; v_call: TRBV28; cdr3_aa: CASSVINEQFF
cdr3_length: 15; j_call: TRBJ1-1; v_call: TRBV19; cdr3_aa: CASSTTPGGDTEAFF
cdr3_length: 14; j_call: TRBJ1-5; v_call: TRBV30; cdr3_aa: CAWRGQGFNQPQHF
cdr3_length: 14; j_call: TRBJ2-1; v_call: TRBV6-5; cdr3_aa: CASSYGTDYNEQFF
cdr3_length: 13; j_call: TRBJ1-2; v_call: TRBV12-3/TRBV12-4; cdr3_aa: CASSPAGVDGYTF
cdr3_length: 16; j_call: TRBJ2-3; v_call: TRBV29-1; cdr3_aa: CSVGRTSGDLTDTQYF
cdr3_length: 12; j_call: TRBJ2-5; v_call: TRBV3-1/TRBV3-2; cdr3_aa: CASSQAIETQYF
cdr3_length: 13; j_call: TRBJ2-5; v_call: TRBV18; cdr3_aa: CASSLNEVETQYF
cdr3_length: 15; j_call: TRBJ2-3; v_call: TRBV19; cdr3_aa: CASSPGSAGTDTQYF
cdr3_length: 14; j_call: TRBJ1-2; v_call: TRBV6-5; cdr3_aa: CASSSGRTSYGYTF
cdr3_length: 14; j_call: TRBJ2-2; v_call: TRBV6-6; cdr3_aa: CAAMGGLNTGELFF